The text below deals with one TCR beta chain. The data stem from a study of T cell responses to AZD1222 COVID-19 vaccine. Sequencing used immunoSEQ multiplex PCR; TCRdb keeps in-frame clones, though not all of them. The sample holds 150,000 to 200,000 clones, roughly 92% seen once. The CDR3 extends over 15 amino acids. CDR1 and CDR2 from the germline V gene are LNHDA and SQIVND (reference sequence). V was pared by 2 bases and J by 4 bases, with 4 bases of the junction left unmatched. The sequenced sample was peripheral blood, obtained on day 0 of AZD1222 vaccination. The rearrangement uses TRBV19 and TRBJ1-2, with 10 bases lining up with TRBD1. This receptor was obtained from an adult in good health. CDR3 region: CASSISGQGGYGYTF. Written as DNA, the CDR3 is TGTGCCAGTAGTATATCCGGACAGGGGGGCTATGGCTACACCTTC.